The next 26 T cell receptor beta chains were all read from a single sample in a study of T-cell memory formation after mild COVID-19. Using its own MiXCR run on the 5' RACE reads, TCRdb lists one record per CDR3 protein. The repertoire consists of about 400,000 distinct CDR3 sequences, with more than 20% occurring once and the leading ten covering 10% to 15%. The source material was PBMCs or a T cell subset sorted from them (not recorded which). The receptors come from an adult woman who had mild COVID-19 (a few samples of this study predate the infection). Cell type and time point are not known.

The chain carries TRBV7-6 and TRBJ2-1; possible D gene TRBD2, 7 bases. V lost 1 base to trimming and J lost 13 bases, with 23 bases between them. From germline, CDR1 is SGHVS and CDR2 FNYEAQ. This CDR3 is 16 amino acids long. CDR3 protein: CASSLGGGLVARDQFF. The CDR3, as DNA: TGTGCCAGCAGCTTAGGGGGGGGGCTAGTCGCACGGGACCAGTTCTTC.

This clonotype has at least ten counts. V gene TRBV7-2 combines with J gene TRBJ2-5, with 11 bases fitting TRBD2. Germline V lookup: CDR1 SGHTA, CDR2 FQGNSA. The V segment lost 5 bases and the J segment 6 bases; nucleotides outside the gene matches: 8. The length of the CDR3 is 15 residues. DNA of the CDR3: TGTGCCAGCAGCGTCGAACTAGCGGGGGTCAAGACCCAGTACTTC. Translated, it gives CASSVELAGVKTQYF.

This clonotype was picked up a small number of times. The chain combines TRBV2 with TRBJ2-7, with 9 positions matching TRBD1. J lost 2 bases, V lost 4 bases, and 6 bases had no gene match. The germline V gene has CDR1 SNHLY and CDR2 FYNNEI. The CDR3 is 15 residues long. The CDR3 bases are TGTGCCAGCAGTGCACAGGGGGCAGGAACCTACGAGCAGTACTTC. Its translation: CASSAQGAGTYEQYF.

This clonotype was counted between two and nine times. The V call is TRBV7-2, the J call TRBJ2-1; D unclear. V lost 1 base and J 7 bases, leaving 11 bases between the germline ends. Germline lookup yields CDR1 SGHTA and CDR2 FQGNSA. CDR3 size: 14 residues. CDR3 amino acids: CASSLVVPSNEQFF. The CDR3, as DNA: TGTGCCAGCAGCTTAGTGGTGCCTTCAAATGAGCAGTTCTTC.

CDR3 loop: CASSYNRQMNTEAFF. For the CDR3, the DNA is TGTGCCAGCAGTTACAACAGGCAGATGAACACTGAAGCTTTCTTT. This sequence joins TRBV6-6 and TRBJ1-1; D might be TRBD1 (5 bases). The length of the CDR3 is 15 residues. Germline V gene data show CDR1 as MNHNY and CDR2 as SVGAGI (reference sequence). Trimming took off 2 bases at V and 0 bases at J, with 10 bases between the two ends.

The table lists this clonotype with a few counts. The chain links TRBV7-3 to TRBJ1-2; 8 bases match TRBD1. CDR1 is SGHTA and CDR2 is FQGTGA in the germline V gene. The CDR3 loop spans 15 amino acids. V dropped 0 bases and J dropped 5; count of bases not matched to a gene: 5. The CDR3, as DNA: TGTGCCAGCAGCTTAACGCCAGGGGGCATTTATGGCTACACCTTC. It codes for CASSLTPGGIYGYTF.

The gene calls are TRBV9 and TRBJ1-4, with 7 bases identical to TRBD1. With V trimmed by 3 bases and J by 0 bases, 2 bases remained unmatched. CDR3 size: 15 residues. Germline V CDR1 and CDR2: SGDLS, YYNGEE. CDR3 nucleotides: TGTGCCAGCAGCGCACAGGGGACAACTAATGAAAAACTGTTTTTT. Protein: CASSAQGTTNEKLFF. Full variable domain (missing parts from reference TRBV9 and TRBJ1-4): DSGVTQTPKHLITATGQRVTLRCSPRSGDLSVYWYQQSLDQGLQFLIQYYNGEERAKGNILERFSAQQFPDLHSELNLSSLELGDSALYFCASSAQGTTNEKLFFGSGTQLSVL.

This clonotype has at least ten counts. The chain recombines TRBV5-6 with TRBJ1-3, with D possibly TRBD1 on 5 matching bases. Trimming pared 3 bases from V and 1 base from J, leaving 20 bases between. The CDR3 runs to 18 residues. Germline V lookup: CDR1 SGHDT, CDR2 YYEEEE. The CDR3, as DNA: TGTGCCAGCAGCTCCGTCGGGGCTACCTATAGGTCTGGAAACACCATATATTTT. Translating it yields CASSSVGATYRSGNTIYF.

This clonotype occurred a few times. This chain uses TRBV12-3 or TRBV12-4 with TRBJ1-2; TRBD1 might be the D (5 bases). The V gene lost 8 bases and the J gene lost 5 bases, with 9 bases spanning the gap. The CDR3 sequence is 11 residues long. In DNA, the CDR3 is TGTGCCAGCGGGACGGGATATGGCTACACCTTC. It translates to CASGTGYGYTF.

This CDR3 is CASSHQGMLQETQYF. In DNA form, the CDR3 reads TGTGCCAGCAGCCATCAGGGAATGTTGCAAGAGACCCAGTACTTC. V is TRBV3-1 and J is TRBJ2-5, with D perhaps TRBD1 (5 bases). The V end lost 3 bases, the J end lost 2 bases, and 13 bases lay between the germline ends. The CDR3 sequence is 15 residues long. The germline V gene has CDR1 LGHDT and CDR2 YNNKEL (reference sequence).

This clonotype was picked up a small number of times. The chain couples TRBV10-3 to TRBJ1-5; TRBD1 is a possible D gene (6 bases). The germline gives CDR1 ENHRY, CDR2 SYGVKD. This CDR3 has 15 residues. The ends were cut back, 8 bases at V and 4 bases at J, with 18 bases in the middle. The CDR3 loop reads CAIRGTGGANQPQHF. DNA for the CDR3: TGTGCCATCCGCGGGACTGGGGGGGCAAATCAGCCCCAGCATTTT.

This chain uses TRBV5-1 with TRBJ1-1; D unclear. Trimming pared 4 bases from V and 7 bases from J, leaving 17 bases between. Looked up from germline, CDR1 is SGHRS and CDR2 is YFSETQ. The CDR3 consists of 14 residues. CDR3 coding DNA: TGCGCCAGCAGCCCTAGAGGGATAGTTATTGAAGCTTTCTTT. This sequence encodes CASSPRGIVIEAFF.

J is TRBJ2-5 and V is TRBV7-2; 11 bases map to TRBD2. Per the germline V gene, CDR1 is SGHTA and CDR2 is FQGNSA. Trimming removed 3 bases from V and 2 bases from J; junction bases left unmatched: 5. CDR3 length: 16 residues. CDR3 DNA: TGTGCCAGCAGCTTTCCGGGACTAGCGGATCAAGAGACCCAGTACTTC. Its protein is CASSFPGLADQETQYF.

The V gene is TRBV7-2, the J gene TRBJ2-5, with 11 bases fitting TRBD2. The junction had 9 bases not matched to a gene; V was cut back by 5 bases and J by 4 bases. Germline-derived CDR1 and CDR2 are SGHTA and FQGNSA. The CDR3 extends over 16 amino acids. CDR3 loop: CASSATSGGFVETQYF. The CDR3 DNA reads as TGTGCCAGCAGCGCAACTAGCGGGGGCTTCGTAGAGACCCAGTACTTC.

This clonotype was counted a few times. The CDR3 loop reads CASRIDRDGPQHF. CDR3 coding DNA: TGCGCCAGCAGAATTGACAGGGATGGGCCCCAGCATTTT. This chain uses TRBV23-1 with TRBJ1-5, with 7 bases aligning to TRBD1. TRBV23-1 is an ORF; its function is uncertain. V was clipped by 6 bases and J by 9 bases; unmatched bases: 8. This CDR3 region has 13 residues.

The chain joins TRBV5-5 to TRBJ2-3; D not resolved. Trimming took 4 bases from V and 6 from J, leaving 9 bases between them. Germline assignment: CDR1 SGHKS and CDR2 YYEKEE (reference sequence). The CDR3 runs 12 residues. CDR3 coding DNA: TGTGCCAGCAGCCCACATAGTGATACGCAGTATTTT. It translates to CASSPHSDTQYF. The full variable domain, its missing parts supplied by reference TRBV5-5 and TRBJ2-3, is DAGVTQSPTHLIKTRGQQVTLRCSPISGHKSVSWYQQVLGQGPQFIFQYYEKEERGRGNFPDRFSARQFPNYSSELNVNALLLGDSALYLCASSPHSDTQYFGPGTRLTVL.

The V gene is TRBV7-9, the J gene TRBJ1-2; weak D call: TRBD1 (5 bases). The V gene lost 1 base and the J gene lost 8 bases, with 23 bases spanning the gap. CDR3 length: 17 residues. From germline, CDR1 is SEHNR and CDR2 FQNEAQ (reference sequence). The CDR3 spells CASSLGDRTLPMKGYTF. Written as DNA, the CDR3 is TGTGCCAGCAGCTTAGGGGACCGGACGCTCCCTATGAAAGGCTACACCTTC.

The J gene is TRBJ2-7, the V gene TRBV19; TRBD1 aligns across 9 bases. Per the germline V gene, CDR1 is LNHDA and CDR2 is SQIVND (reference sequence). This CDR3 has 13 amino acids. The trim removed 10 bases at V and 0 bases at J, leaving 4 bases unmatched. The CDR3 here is CATGTGSSYEQYF. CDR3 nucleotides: TGTGCCACCGGGACAGGGAGCTCCTACGAGCAGTACTTC.

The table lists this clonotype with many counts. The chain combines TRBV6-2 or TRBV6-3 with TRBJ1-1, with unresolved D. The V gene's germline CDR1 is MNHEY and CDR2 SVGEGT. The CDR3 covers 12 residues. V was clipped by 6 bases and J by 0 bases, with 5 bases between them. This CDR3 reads CASSRLNTEAFF. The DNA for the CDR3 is TGTGCCAGCAGCCGTCTGAACACTGAAGCTTTCTTT.

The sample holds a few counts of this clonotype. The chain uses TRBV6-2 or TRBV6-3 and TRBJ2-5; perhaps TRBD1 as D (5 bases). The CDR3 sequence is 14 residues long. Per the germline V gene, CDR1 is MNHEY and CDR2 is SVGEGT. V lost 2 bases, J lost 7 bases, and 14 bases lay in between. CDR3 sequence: CASSYGRALGTQYF. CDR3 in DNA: TGTGCCAGCAGTTACGGCAGGGCGCTAGGGACCCAGTACTTC.

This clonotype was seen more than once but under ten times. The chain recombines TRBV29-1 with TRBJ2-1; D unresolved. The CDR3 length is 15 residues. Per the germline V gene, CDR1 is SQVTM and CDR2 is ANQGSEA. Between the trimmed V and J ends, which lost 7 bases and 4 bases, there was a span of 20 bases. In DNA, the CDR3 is TGCAGCGCAGCTGGACGGATGAAAAAATACAATGAGCAGTTCTTC. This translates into CSAAGRMKKYNEQFF.

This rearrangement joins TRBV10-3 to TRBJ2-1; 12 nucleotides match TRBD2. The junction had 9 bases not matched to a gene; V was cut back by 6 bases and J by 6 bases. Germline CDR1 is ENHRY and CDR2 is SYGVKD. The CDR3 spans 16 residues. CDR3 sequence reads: CAISAITSGRINEQFF. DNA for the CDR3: TGTGCCATCAGCGCCATCACTAGCGGGAGGATCAATGAGCAGTTCTTC.

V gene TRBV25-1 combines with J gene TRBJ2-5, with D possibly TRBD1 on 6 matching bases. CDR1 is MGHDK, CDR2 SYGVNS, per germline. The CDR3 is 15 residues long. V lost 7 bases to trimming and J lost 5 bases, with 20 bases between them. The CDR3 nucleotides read TGTGCCAGCACAGTTGGGGGAACAGGGATGGAGACCCAGTACTTC. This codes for CASTVGGTGMETQYF.

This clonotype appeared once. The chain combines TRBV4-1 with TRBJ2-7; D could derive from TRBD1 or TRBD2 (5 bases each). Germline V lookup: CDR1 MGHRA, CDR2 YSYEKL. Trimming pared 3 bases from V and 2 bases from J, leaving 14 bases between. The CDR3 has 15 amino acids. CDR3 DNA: TGCGCCAGCAGCCACCAGAGGGACGCAGCCTACGAGCAGTACTTC. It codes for CASSHQRDAAYEQYF.

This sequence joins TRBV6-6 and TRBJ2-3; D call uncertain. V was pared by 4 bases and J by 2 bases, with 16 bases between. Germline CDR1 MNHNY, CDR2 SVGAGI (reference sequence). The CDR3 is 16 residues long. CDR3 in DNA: TGTGCCAGCAGTTTCTTCAGCACGAGCGTCACAGATACGCAGTATTTT. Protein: CASSFFSTSVTDTQYF.

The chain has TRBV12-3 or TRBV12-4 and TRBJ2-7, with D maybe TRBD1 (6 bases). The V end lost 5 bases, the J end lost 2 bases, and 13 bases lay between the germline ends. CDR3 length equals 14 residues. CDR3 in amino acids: CASSLWGTTYEQYF. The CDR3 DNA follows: TGTGCCAGCAGTCTGTGGGGGACAACCTACGAGCAGTACTTC.